The present T cell receptor beta chain was sequenced within a study of PD-L1 blockade in urothelial cancer. On the study more broadly: Males with bladder-origin urothelial cancer constituted about 85% of the roughly 30 patients. Treatment start was followed by blood analysis at 3 weeks (second dose) and again at 6 weeks.

Patients in the study were battling locally advanced or metastatic urothelial carcinoma. Clones were read by immunoSEQ multiplex PCR, and TCRdb kept only the in-frame ones, dropping some. Of some 84,000 clones in the sample, about 85% are singletons; the top ten hold around 5.3%. The CDR3 has 13 amino acids. Germline V gives CDR1 LGHNA, CDR2 YNFKEQ. Trimming shortened V by 0 bases and J by 7 bases, and 9 bases separated the two germline ends. The origin of this receptor is a woman in her seventies with urothelial cancer. The rearrangement uses TRBV4-2 and TRBJ1-1; possible D gene TRBD1, 5 bases. The sequencing used PBMCs, collected around atezolizumab (anti-PD-L1) treatment. The CDR3, as DNA: TGTGCCAGCAGCCAAGACAGGGCAGGTGAAGCTTTCTTT. Protein product: CASSQDRAGEAFF.